This record covers a single T cell receptor (beta chain). This sample stems from a study of blood T cell repertoires in COVID-19. This CDR3 has 12 amino acids. Trimming shortened V by 5 bases and J by 8 bases, and 11 bases separated the two germline ends. Germline CDR1 is WNHNN and CDR2 is SYGVQD (reference sequence). Clones were sequenced by immunoSEQ multiplex PCR, and TCRdb holds only the in-frame ones, with some missing. The table has about 200,000 clones, about 90% seen once. The sequence came from a man in his forties with active or convalescent COVID-19. The chain employs TRBV10-1 and TRBJ2-3, with a possible D match to TRBD1 (5 bases). The sequenced sample was peripheral blood. The CDR3 region is CASSSIRGTQYF. The CDR3 bases are TGCGCCAGCAGTAGTATTAGGGGTACGCAGTATTTT.